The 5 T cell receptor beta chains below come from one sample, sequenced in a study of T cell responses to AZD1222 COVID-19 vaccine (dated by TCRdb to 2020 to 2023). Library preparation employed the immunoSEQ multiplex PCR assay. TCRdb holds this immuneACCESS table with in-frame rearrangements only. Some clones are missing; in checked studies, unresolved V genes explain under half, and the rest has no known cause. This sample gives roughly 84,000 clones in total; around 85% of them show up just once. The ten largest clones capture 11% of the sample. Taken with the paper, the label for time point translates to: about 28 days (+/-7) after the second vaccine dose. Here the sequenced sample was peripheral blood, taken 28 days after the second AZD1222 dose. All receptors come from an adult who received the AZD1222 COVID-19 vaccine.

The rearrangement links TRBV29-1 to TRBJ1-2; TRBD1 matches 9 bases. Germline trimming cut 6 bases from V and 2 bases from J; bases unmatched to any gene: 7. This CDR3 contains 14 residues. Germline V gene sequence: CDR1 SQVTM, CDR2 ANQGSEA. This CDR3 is CSVGPGTGNYGYTF. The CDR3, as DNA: TGCAGCGTGGGTCCCGGGACAGGGAACTATGGCTACACCTTC. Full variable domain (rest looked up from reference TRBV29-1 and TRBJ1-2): SAVISQKPSRDICQRGTSLTIQCQVDSQVTMMFWYRQQPGQSLTLIATANQGSEATYESGFVIDKFPISRPNLTFSTLTVSNMSPEDSSIYLCSVGPGTGNYGYTFGSGTRLTVV.

The CDR3 here is CASSQEAGINYGYTF. In DNA, the CDR3 is TGCGCCAGCAGCCAAGAGGCTGGGATTAACTATGGCTACACCTTC. The chain uses TRBV4-3 and TRBJ1-2; the D is unclear. The CDR3 extends over 15 amino acids. V shed 0 bases and J shed 1 base, with 9 bases lying between them. Germline CDR1 is LGHNA and CDR2 is YSLEER.

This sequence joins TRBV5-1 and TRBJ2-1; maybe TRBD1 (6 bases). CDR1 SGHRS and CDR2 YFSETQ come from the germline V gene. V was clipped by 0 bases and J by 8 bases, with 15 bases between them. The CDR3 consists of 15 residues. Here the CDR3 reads CASSLAEQGFDEQFF. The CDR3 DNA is TGCGCCAGCAGCTTGGCCGAACAGGGTTTCGATGAGCAGTTCTTC.

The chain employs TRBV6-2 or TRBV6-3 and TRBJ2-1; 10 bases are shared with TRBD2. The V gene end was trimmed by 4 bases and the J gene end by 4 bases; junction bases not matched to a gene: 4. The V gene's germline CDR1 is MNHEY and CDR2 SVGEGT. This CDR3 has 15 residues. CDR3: CASSSIAGGYNEQFF. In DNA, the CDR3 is TGTGCCAGCAGTTCCATAGCGGGGGGATACAATGAGCAGTTCTTC.

The CDR3 DNA sequence: TGTGCCAGCAGTTTGGGGGGACTAGCAGAGACCCAGTACTTC. Protein product: CASSLGGLAETQYF. The gene calls are TRBV27 and TRBJ2-5; 9 bases map to TRBD2. The CDR3 is 14 amino acids. Germline loops: CDR1 MNHEY, CDR2 SMNVEV (reference sequence). Losses at the gene ends were 3 bases for V and 4 bases for J; bases not matched to a gene: 3.